This T cell receptor (beta chain) was sequenced for a study of T cell responses to AZD1222 COVID-19 vaccine. Study-wide findings and caveats: Sampled repertoires all dated from after the peak T cell response. Clonal diversity may have been underestimated, and the donors were mostly white British, with more females than males.

About this clone itself: Its antigen is not identified.

The repertoire was sequenced with immunoSEQ multiplex PCR; TCRdb's copy has only in-frame clones and lacks some. The repertoire holds 130,000 to 150,000 clones, 88% seen once, with under 5.5% in the top ten. The V end lost 2 bases, the J end lost 0 bases, and 18 bases lay between the germline ends. Germline-derived CDR1 and CDR2 are SGHRS and YFSETQ. The CDR3 is 17 amino acids. Sample: peripheral blood, taken 28 days after the second dose of the MenACWY control vaccine. The sequence derives from an adult who received the MenACWY meningococcal vaccine as a control. The genes are TRBV5-1 and TRBJ2-7; D uncertain. The CDR3, as DNA: TGCGCCAGCAGCTTTAGGTCCTCTACAGCCTTCTCCTACGAGCAGTACTTC. Translation gives CASSFRSSTAFSYEQYF.